This T cell receptor (beta chain) emerged from a study of blood T cell repertoires in COVID-19 (TCRdb year 2020). Some background on the complete study: The collaborator samples originated in the United States, Italy and Spain and spanned the acute and convalescent phases of COVID-19. The prospective study material was composed of cDNA or gDNA derived from T cells, B-cell-depleted T cells, or PBMCs. Subjects who had been exposed to COVID-19, were actively infected with it, or had recovered from it provided the deeply sampled blood TCRbeta repertoires that made up the dataset. A freely available public database, intended as a resource for researchers studying the immune response to SARS-CoV-2, is where the repertoires were released. The samples were drawn from the first 160 participants of the ongoing ImmuneRACE study and from about 1,200 subjects provided by 6 global collaborators. The sample metadata nearly always contained a de-identified subject ID, COVID-19 status, age in years and sex. Where available, HLA class I and class II types were obtained from metadata supplied by the sample provider rather than from assay-based typing. General conclusions and limits of the study: The amount of clinical and demographic metadata varied by source and participant and was provided uncurated.

TCRbeta CDR3 regions were amplified from genomic DNA by means of the immunoSEQ Assay, a bias-controlled multiplex PCR. In the paper's pipeline: Within the assay, amplification of reference gene primers was used to estimate how many nucleated cells each sample contained. To quantify the absolute abundance of each unique TCRbeta CDR3 rearrangement, sequence reads were collapsed and filtered. For each sample, productive Simpson clonality was calculated as the square root of Simpson's diversity index across productive rearrangements. TCRdb mirrors the immuneACCESS table, restricted to in-frame sequences. Some clones are absent from its copies; in checked studies, under half trace to an unresolved V gene, and the reason for the others is unknown. V, J and clone size reflect that table, while D and trimming were determined from the DNA. The table for this sample lists approximately 330,000 clones; roughly 90% of them were counted only once. Over 9% of the sample goes to the ten largest clones.

To note about this clone: What antigen it recognizes has not been identified. One base away there is no much larger clone; base qualities are not given.

Participants in the prospective study were aged roughly 18 to 89 years, lived in 20 to 25 United States geographic areas, and enrolled through a virtual design. To assign participants to cohorts, the prospective study relied on clinical history that participants themselves reported in a screening survey and a study questionnaire. For ImmuneRACE Cohort 3, a participant was defined as recovered based on two consecutive negative NP/OP PCR tests, clearance by a healthcare professional, or resolution of symptoms. Each participant in the prospective study had whole blood, serum and a nasopharyngeal or oropharyngeal swab collected by mobile phlebotomists. Prospective study participants could optionally give additional blood draws and questionnaires over an approximately two-month period. Before DNA extraction, blood samples from the prospective study were shipped at room temperature or frozen. V loses 3 bases of germline sequence and J loses 1 base, and the interval between the two ends is 7 bases. The CDR3 spans 14 residues, from the cysteine through the phenylalanine. Only the CDR3 portion is preserved as DNA: 42 bases, with reading frame beginning at the first base. Based on the germline V gene, the CDR1 and CDR2 sequences are SGHTA and FQGTGA.

This receptor was identified in a woman aged 25 to 45 who had recovered from COVID-19. The material sequenced was PBMCs or T cells enriched from blood (not recorded which). Here the chain combines TRBV7-3 and TRBJ1-3; the D segment could be TRBD1, given 6 matching bases. In nucleotide form, the sequence is TGTGCCAGCAGCTTGGACAGTTCTGGAAACACCATATATTTT. Its translation is CASSLDSSGNTIYF.